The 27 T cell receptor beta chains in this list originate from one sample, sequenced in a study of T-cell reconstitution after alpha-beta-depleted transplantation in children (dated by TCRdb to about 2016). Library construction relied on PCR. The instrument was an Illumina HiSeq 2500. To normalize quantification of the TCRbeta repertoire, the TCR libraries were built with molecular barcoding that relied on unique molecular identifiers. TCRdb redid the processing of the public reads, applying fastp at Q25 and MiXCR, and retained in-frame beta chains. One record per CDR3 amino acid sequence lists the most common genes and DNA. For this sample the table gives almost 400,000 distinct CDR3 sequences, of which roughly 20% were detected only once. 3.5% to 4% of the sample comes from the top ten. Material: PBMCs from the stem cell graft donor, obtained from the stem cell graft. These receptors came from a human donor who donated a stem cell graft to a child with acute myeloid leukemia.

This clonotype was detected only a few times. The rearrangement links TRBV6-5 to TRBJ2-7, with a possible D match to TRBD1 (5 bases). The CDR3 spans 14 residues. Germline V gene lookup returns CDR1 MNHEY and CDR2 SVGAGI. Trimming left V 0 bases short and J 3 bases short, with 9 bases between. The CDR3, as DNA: TGTGCCAGCAGTTACTCAAGGGGAAGCTACGAGCAGTACTTC. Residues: CASSYSRGSYEQYF.

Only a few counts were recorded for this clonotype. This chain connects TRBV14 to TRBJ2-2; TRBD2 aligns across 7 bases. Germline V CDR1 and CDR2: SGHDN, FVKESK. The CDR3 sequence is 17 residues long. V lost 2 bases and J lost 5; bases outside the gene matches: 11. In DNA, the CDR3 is TGTGCCAGCAGCCAATTGGGTTCGCTCGGGAGGACCGGGGAGCTGTTTTTT. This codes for CASSQLGSLGRTGELFF.

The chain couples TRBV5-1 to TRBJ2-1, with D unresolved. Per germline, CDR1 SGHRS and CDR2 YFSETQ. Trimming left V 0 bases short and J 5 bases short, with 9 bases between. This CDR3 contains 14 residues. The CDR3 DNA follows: TGCGCCAGCAGCTTGGGTGACACAGACAATGAGCAGTTCTTC. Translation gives CASSLGDTDNEQFF.

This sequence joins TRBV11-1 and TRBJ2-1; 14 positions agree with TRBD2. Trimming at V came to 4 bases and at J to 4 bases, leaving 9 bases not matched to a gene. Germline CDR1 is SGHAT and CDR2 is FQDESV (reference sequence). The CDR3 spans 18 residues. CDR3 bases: TGTGCCAGCAGCTACCCGGGACTAGCGGGAGTTGGTTACAATGAGCAGTTCTTC. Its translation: CASSYPGLAGVGYNEQFF.

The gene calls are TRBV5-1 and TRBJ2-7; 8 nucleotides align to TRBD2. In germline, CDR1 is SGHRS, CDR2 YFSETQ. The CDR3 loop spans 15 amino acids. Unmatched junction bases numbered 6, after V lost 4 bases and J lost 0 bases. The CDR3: CASSPIAGHSYEQYF. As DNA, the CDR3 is TGCGCCAGCAGCCCAATAGCGGGACACTCCTACGAGCAGTACTTC.

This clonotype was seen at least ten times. For the CDR3, the DNA is TGTGCCAGCCTGTCGGACAGGGTCACCGGGGAGCTGTTTTTT. The encoded protein is CASLSDRVTGELFF. The V call is TRBV28, the J call TRBJ2-2; 8 bases map to TRBD1. The germline V gene encodes CDR1 MDHEN and CDR2 SYDVKM. The CDR3 length is 14 residues. With V trimmed by 8 bases and J by 4 bases, 6 bases remained unmatched.

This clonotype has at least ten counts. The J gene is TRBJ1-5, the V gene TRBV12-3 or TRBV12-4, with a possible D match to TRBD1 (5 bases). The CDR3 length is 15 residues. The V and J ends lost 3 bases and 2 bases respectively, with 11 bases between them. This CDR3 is CASSLGQGGNQPQHF. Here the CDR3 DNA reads TGTGCCAGCAGTTTGGGTCAGGGAGGCAATCAGCCCCAGCATTTT.

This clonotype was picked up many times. CDR3 loop: CASRQTGTTIEKLFF. The CDR3 DNA is TGTGCCAGTAGGCAAACCGGGACAACCATTGAAAAACTGTTTTTT. V gene TRBV19 combines with J gene TRBJ1-4; TRBD1 might be the D (6 bases). Looked up from germline, CDR1 is LNHDA and CDR2 is SQIVND (reference sequence). The CDR3 totals 15 residues. Trimming removed 6 bases at V and 7 bases at J, with 18 bases between.

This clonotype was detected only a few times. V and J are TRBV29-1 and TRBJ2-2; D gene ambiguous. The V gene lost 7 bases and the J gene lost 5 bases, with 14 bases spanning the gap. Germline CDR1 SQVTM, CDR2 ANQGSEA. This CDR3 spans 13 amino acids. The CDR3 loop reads CSGRTTGTGELFF. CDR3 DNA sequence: TGCAGCGGACGAACTACCGGGACCGGGGAGCTGTTTTTT.

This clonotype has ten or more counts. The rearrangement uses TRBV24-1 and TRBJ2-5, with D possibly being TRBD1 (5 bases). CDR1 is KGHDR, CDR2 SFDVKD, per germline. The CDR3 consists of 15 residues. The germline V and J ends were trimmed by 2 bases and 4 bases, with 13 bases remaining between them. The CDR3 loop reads CATSDSAGWAETQYF. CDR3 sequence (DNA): TGTGCCACCAGTGATTCCGCAGGGTGGGCAGAGACCCAGTACTTC.

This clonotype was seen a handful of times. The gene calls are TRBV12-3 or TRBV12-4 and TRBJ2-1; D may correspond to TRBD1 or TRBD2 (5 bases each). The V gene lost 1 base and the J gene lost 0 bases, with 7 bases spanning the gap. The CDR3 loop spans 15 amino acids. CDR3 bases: TGTGCCAGCAGTTTAGGGGACCACTCCTACAATGAGCAGTTCTTC. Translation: CASSLGDHSYNEQFF.

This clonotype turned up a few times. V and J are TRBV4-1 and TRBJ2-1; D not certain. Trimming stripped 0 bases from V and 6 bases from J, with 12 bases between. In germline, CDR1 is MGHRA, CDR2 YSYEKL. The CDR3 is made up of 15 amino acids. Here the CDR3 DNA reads TGCGCCAGCAGCCAAGATCTCCGGTCTCCCAATGAGCAGTTCTTC. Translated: CASSQDLRSPNEQFF.

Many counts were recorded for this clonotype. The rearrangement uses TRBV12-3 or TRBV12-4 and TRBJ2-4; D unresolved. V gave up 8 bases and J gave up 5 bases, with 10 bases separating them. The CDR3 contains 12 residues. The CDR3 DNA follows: TGTGCCAGCGGGCTAGTCGAAAACATTCAGTACTTC. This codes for CASGLVENIQYF.

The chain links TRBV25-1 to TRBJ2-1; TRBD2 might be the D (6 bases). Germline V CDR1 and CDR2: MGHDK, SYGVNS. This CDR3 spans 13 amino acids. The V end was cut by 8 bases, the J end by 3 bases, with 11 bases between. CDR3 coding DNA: TGTGCCAGCGTCGGGACTCACTACAATGAGCAGTTCTTC. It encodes CASVGTHYNEQFF.

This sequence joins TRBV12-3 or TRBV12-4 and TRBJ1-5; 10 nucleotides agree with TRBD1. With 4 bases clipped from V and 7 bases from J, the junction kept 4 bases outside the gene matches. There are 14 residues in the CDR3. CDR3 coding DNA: TGTGCCAGCAGTTCGACAGGGGGCGGGCAGCCCCAGCATTTT. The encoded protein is CASSSTGGGQPQHF.

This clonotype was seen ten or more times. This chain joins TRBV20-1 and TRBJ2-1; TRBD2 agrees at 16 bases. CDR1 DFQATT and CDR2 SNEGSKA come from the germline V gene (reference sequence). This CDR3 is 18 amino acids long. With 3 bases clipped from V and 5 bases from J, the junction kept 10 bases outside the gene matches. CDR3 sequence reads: CSASPGLAGGTPDNEQFF. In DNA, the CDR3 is TGCAGTGCTAGTCCGGGACTAGCGGGAGGGACCCCAGACAATGAGCAGTTCTTC.

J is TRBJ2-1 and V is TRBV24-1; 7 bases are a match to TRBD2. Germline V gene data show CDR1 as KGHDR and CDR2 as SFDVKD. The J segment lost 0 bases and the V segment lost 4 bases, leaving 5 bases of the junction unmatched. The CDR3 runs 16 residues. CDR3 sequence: CATSDREGNSYNEQFF. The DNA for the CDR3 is TGTGCCACCAGTGACAGGGAGGGTAACTCCTACAATGAGCAGTTCTTC.

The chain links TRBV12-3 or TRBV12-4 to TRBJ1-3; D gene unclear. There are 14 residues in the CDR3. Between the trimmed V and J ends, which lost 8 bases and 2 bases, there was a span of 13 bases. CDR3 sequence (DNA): TGTGCCAGCTACTCGGGGTACGCTGGAAACACCATATATTTT. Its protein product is CASYSGYAGNTIYF.

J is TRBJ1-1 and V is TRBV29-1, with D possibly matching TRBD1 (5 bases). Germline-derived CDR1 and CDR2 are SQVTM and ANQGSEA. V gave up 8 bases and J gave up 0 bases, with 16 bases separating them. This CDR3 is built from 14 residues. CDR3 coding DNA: TGCAGCCTCACCCGGGGCGGGGTGAACACTGAAGCTTTCTTT. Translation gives CSLTRGGVNTEAFF.

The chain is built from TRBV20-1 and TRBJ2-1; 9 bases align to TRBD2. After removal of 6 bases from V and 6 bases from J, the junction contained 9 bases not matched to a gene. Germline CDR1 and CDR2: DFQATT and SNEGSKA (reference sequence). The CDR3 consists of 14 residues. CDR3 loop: CSALGLAVSNEQFF. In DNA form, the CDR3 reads TGCAGTGCCCTGGGACTAGCTGTATCCAATGAGCAGTTCTTC.

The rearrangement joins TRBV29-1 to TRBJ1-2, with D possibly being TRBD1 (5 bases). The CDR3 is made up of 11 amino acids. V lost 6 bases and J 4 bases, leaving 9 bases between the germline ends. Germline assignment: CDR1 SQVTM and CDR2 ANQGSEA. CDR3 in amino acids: CSVAGSYGYTF. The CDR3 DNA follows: TGCAGCGTCGCAGGGAGCTATGGCTACACCTTC.

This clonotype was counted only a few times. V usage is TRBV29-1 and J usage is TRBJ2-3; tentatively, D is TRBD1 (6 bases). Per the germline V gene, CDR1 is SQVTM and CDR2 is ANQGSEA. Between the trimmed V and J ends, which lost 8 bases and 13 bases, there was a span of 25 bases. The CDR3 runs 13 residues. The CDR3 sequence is CSRRGPGQPQEYF. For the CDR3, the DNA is TGCAGCCGCCGAGGTCCGGGACAACCCCAGGAGTATTTT.

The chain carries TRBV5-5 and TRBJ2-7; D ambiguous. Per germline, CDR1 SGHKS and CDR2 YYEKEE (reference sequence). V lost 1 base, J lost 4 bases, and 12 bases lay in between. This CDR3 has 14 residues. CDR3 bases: TGTGCCAGCAGCTTGCTAGAGTTCCCTTACGAGCAGTACTTC. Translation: CASSLLEFPYEQYF.

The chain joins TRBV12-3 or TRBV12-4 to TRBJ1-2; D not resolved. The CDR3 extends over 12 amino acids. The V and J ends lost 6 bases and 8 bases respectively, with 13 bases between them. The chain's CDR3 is CASSWTRWGYTF. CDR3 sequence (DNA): TGTGCCAGCAGCTGGACGCGGTGGGGCTACACCTTC.

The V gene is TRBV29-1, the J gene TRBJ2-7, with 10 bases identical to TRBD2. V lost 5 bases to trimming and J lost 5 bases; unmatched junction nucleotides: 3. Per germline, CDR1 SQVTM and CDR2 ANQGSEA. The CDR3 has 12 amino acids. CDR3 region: CSVSLAGDEQYF. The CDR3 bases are TGCAGCGTTAGCCTAGCGGGAGACGAGCAGTACTTC.

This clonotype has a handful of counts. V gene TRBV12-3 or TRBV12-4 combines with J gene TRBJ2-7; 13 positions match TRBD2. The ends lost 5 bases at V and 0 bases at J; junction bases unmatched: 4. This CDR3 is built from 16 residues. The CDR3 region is CASSPGLAGDSYEQYF. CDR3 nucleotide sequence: TGTGCCAGCAGTCCCGGACTAGCGGGAGACTCCTACGAGCAGTACTTC.

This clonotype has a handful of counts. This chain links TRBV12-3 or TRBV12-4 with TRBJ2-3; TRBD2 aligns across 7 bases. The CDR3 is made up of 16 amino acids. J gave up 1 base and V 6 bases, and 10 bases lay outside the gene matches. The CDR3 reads CASRETQGGRTDTQYF. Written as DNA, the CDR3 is TGTGCCAGCAGGGAAACGCAGGGAGGGCGCACAGATACGCAGTATTTT.